The present entry profiles one TCR beta chain with its context. Its cognate antigen is unknown. The sample belongs to a study of T-cell memory formation after mild COVID-19. General study findings and limits: Mainly in CM and EM were contracting CD4+ clones; CD8+ were in EMRA. What remained unconfirmed was the SARS-CoV-2 specificity of second-wave clones peaking on day 37.

TCRdb reprocessed the 5' RACE reads via MiXCR and lists one record per CDR3 protein. Of over 450,000 distinct CDR3 sequences in the sample, just over 20% are singletons; the top ten hold around 13%. The CDR3 is 14 amino acids. CDR1 and CDR2 from the germline V gene are SGHTA and FQGNSA. V lost 4 bases, J lost 4 bases, and 13 bases lay in between. The chain is built from TRBV7-2 and TRBJ1-2, with D tentatively TRBD1 (6 bases). Sequenced sample: PBMCs or a T cell subset sorted from them (not recorded which). The sequence was collected from an adult woman who had mild COVID-19 (a few samples of this study predate the infection). Cell type and time point are not known. CDR3 protein: CASSSGDRIYGYTF. The CDR3 region has the DNA TGTGCCAGCAGCTCAGGAGACAGGATCTATGGCTACACCTTC.